The TCR beta chain described here comes from a study of blood T cell repertoires in COVID-19. The CDR3 consists of 14 residues. Germline V gene lookup returns CDR1 KGHSH and CDR2 LQKENI. The ends were cut back, 2 bases at V and 4 bases at J, with 11 bases in the middle. The assay was immunoSEQ multiplex PCR, and TCRdb's table has in-frame clones only and misses some. Here the sample spans fewer than 200,000 clones, about four fifths being singletons. Specimen: peripheral blood. This clonotype was sampled from a woman at least 80 years old with COVID-19, enrolled during active disease. The chain is built from TRBV18 and TRBJ1-2; D not certain. CDR3 coding DNA: TGTGCCAGCTCACCAGAGGGCGAGTTCTATGGCTACACCTTC. Translating it yields CASSPEGEFYGYTF.